These T cell receptor beta chains were read from a single sample in a study of blood T cells in healthy people across ages. Using its own MiXCR run on the 5' RACE reads, TCRdb lists one record per CDR3 protein. This table has about 320,000 distinct CDR3 sequences, 25% to 30% appearing once. Sequenced sample: blood. All receptors come from a woman between 70 and 85 years old in good health. The CDR3 runs from the conserved cysteine through the conserved F or W. D genes are given only for firm matches. Expanded clones get a size class; other rows say once, few or many, or leave the size out.

D gene	clone size	V gene	J gene	CDR3 DNA	CDR3 protein
TRBD1	many	TRBV12-3/TRBV12-4	TRBJ1-4	TGTGCCAGCAGTGTCCGGGACAGGAATGAAAAACTGTTTTTT	CASSVRDRNEKLFF
TRBD1	.	TRBV7-2	TRBJ2-5	TGTGCCAGCAGCCCAGACAGGGTGGAGACCCAGTACTTC	CASSPDRVETQYF
.	few	TRBV6-5	TRBJ2-2	TGTGCCAGCAGTTCCCCAACAGGCACCGGGGAGCTGTTTTTT	CASSSPTGTGELFF
TRBD2	.	TRBV5-5	TRBJ2-1	TGTGCCAGCAGCTTGGACGGGAGGCCCTACAATGAGCAGTTCTTC	CASSLDGRPYNEQFF
TRBD1	.	TRBV5-1	TRBJ2-5	TGCGCCAGCAGCGACGGGACAGGGAAGGAGACCCAGTACTTC	CASSDGTGKETQYF
.	few	TRBV20-1	TRBJ2-3	TGCAGTGCTAGTCAAAGCCGGACATCCACAGATACGCAGTATTTT	CSASQSRTSTDTQYF
.	.	TRBV25-1	TRBJ2-4	TGTGCCAGCAGTGAACCGGGGACGAAAAACATTCAGTACTTC	CASSEPGTKNIQYF
.	.	TRBV18	TRBJ1-4	TGTGCCAGCTCACCATGGAAGGGTGAGAGTGAAAAACTGTTTTTT	CASSPWKGESEKLFF
TRBD1	many	TRBV10-3	TRBJ1-6	TGTGCCATCAGCTCCGGGACAGGGGGATCACCCCTCCACTTT	CAISSGTGGSPLHF
TRBD2	.	TRBV5-1	TRBJ2-3	TGCGCCAGCAGCAAAGAGCTAGCGGGAGCGACAGATACGCAGTATTTT	CASSKELAGATDTQYF
.	few	TRBV24-1	TRBJ2-1	TGTGCCACCAGTGATCCAGGGGTTGCCTACAATGAGCAGTTCTTC	CATSDPGVAYNEQFF
TRBD1	.	TRBV28	TRBJ1-4	TGTGCCAGCACCCCTGGACAGGGGGTGATCTTAGCTAATGAAAAACTGTTTTTT	CASTPGQGVILANEKLFF
.	many	TRBV7-2	TRBJ2-5	TGTGCCAGCAGCTTACTCAATTTGGAGACCCAGTACTTC	CASSLLNLETQYF
TRBD1	few	TRBV28	TRBJ2-2	TGTGCCAGCAGCCCAGGGACAGGGCCTACCGGGGAGCTGTTTTTT	CASSPGTGPTGELFF
TRBD2	many	TRBV20-1	TRBJ2-5	TGCAGTGCCTCGAATAGCGGGGGAACATACTTC	CSASNSGGTYF
TRBD1	many	TRBV28	TRBJ1-4	TGTGCCACCTACAAGACAGGGCTGGTTGAAAAACTGTTTTTT	CATYKTGLVEKLFF
TRBD2	.	TRBV20-1	TRBJ2-7	TGCAGTGCCGAATTACTAGCGGGAGGGCCTTGGAGCGAGCAGTACTTC	CSAELLAGGPWSEQYF
TRBD2	many	TRBV10-3	TRBJ2-5	TGTGCCATCAGTGCGGGAGGGGGAGAGACCCAGTACTTC	CAISAGGGETQYF
TRBD1	.	TRBV7-2	TRBJ1-2	TGTGCCAGCAGCGCCCCCCTTCGGGACAGCTATGGCTACACCTTC	CASSAPLRDSYGYTF
.	.	TRBV6-1	TRBJ2-7	TGTGCCAGCAGTGAATTCGGGTTTCTATACTTC	CASSEFGFLYF
TRBD1	.	TRBV11-1	TRBJ2-7	TGTGCCAGCAGCTCCCGACAGGGGACCTACGAGCAGTACTTC	CASSSRQGTYEQYF
.	many	TRBV7-2	TRBJ1-5	TGTGCCAGCAGCTCGAACATGGGGGGACTAGGGCCCCAGCATTTT	CASSSNMGGLGPQHF
TRBD2	many	TRBV7-2	TRBJ2-3	TGTGCCAGCAGCTTAGTCTCGGGAGGTGGAAATCCCACAGATACGCAGTATTTT	CASSLVSGGGNPTDTQYF
.	few	TRBV19	TRBJ2-3	TGTGCCAGTAACCCAGACCCGGGGCGGATCGCAGATACGCAGTATTTT	CASNPDPGRIADTQYF
.	.	TRBV7-2	TRBJ2-1	TGTGCCAGCAGTCCACCATTCTACAATGAGCAGTTCTTC	CASSPPFYNEQFF
TRBD1	few	TRBV20-1	TRBJ1-5	TGCAGTGCTAGACCGACAGGGGGAGGTCAGCCCCAGCATTTT	CSARPTGGGQPQHF
.	few	TRBV20-1	TRBJ2-4	TGCAGTGCTATTAGCGAGTGGGGGAAAAACATTCAGTACTTC	CSAISEWGKNIQYF
.	.	TRBV7-2	TRBJ1-4	TGTGCCAGCAGCCGCGCGGGCTCGGAACTGTTTTTT	CASSRAGSELFF
.	.	TRBV6-2/TRBV6-3	TRBJ1-4	TGTGTCAGCAAACGGGGGGTTAATGAAAAACTGTTTTTT	CVSKRGVNEKLFF
.	.	TRBV29-1	TRBJ2-1	TGCAGCGTTGAAGCCAGGATCAATGAGCAGTTCTTC	CSVEARINEQFF
TRBD2	few	TRBV7-3	TRBJ2-1	TGTGCCAGCAGCAAAGGACTAGCGGGGCACAATGAGCAGTTCTTC	CASSKGLAGHNEQFF
.	once	TRBV20-1	TRBJ2-1	TGCAGTGCTCAGGAGAGCTCCTACAATGAGCAGTTCTTC	CSAQESSYNEQFF
.	.	TRBV6-5	TRBJ1-4	TGTGCCAGCAGTTACTCGAATGGCGCAACTAATGAAAAACTGTTTTTT	CASSYSNGATNEKLFF
TRBD2	.	TRBV6-2/TRBV6-3	TRBJ2-7	TGTGCCAGCAGTTACCCATCCTCCGGACTAGGGGACGAGCAGTACTTC	CASSYPSSGLGDEQYF
.	.	TRBV11-1	TRBJ1-1	TGTGCCAGCAGCACCCGGACAGAGAACACTGAAGTTTTCTTT	CASSTRTENTEVFF
.	few	TRBV4-2	TRBJ2-2	TGTGCCAGCAGCCAAGATATCGGGAGTGGAACCGGGGAGCTGTTTTTT	CASSQDIGSGTGELFF
.	.	TRBV20-1	TRBJ1-1	TGCAGTGCTAGAAGGGGGGGGACTGAAGCTTTCTTT	CSARRGGTEAFF
TRBD1	few	TRBV3-1	TRBJ1-6	TGTGCCAGCAGCCCTAACGACAGGGATAATTCACCCCTCCACTTT	CASSPNDRDNSPLHF
TRBD2	once	TRBV20-1	TRBJ2-1	TGCAGTGCTCGCGGGACTACCGAGCAGTTCTTC	CSARGTTEQFF
.	few	TRBV7-9	TRBJ1-1	TGTGCCAGCAGCCCAGGGTGGGGAACTGAAGCTTTCTTT	CASSPGWGTEAFF
.	few	TRBV9	TRBJ1-3	TGTGCCAGCAGCGCCGCATCCGCGGACACCATATATTTT	CASSAASADTIYF
TRBD2	.	TRBV20-1	TRBJ2-1	TGCAGTGCTAGAACGAGGCGGGAGGGCCTTGGTTATGAGCAGTTCTTC	CSARTRREGLGYEQFF